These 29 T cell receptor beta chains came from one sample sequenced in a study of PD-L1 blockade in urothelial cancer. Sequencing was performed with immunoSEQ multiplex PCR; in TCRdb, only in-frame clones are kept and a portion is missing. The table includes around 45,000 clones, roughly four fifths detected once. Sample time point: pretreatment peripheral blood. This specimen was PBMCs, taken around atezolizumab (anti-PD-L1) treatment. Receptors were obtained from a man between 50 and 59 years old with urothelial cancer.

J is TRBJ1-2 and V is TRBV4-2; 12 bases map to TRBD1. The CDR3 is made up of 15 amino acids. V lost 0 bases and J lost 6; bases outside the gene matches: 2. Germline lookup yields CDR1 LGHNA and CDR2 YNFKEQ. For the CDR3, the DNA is TGTGCCAGCAGCCAAGATCGGGACAGGGGGCATGGCTACACCTTC. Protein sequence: CASSQDRDRGHGYTF.

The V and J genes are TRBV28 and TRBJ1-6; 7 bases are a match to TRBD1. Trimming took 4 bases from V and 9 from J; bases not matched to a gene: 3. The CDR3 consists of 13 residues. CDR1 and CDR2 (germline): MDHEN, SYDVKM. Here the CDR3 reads CASSSGGRSPLHF. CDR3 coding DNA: TGTGCCAGCAGTTCAGGGGGGCGTTCACCCCTCCACTTT.

The CDR3 DNA reads as TGTGCCAGCAGGCTGACAGGGCATCAGCCCCAGCATTTT. Protein sequence: CASRLTGHQPQHF. V gene TRBV6-5 combines with J gene TRBJ1-5; 7 nucleotides match TRBD1. Germline V gives CDR1 MNHEY, CDR2 SVGAGI. The ends lost 6 bases at V and 5 bases at J; junction bases unmatched: 4. The length of the CDR3 is 13 residues.

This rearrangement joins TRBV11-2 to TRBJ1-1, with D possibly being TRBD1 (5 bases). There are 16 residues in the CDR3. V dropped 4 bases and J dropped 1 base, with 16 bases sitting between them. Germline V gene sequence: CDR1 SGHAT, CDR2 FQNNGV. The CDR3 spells CASSSPWGGANTEAFF. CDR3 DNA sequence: TGTGCCAGCAGCTCGCCCTGGGGCGGGGCGAACACTGAAGCTTTCTTT.

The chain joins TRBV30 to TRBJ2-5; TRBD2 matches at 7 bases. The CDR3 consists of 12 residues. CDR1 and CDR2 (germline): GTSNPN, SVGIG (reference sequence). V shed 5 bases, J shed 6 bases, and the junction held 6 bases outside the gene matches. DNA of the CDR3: TGTGCCTGGGGGAGCGGGGAGAAGACCCAGTACTTC. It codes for CAWGSGEKTQYF.

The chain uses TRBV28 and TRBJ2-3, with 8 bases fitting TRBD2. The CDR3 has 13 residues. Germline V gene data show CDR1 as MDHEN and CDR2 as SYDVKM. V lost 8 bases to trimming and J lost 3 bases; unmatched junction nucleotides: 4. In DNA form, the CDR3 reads TGTGCCAGCTCGGGACTAGAGACAGATACGCAGTATTTT. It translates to CASSGLETDTQYF.

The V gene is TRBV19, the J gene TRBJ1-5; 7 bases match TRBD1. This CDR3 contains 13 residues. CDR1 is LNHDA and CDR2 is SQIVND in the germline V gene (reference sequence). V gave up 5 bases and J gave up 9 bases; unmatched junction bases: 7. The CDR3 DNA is TGTGCCAGTAGTCCTCAGGGGGAGCGGCCCCAGCATTTT. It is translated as CASSPQGERPQHF.

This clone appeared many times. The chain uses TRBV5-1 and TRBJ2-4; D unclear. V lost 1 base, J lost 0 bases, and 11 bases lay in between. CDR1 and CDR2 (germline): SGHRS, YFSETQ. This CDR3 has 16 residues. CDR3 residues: CASSLSQDLAKNIQYF. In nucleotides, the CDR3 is TGCGCCAGCAGCTTGTCGCAGGATCTAGCCAAAAACATTCAGTACTTC.

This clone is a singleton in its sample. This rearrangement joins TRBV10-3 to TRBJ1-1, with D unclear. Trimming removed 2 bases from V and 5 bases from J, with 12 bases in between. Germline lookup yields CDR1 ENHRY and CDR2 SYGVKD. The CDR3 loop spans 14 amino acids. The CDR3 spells CAISEATARTEAFF. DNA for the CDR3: TGTGCCATCAGTGAGGCGACGGCGAGGACTGAAGCTTTCTTT.

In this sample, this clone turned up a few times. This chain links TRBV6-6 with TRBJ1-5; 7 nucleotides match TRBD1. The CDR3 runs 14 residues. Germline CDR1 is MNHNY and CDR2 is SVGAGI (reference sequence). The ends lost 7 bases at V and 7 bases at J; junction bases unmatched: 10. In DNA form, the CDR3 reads TGTGCCAGCAAAAGGGGGCAGCAGCCGCAGCCCCAGCATTTT. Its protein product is CASKRGQQPQPQHF.

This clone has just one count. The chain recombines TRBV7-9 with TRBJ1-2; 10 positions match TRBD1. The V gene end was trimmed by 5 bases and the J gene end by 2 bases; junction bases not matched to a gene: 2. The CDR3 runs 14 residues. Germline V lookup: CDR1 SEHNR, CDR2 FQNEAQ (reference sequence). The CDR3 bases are TGTGCCAGCAGCGCGGGACAGGGGAACTATGGCTACACCTTC. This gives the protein CASSAGQGNYGYTF.

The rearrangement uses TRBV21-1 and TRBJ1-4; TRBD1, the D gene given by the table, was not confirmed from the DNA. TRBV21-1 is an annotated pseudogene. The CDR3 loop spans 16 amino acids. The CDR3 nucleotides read TGTGCCAGCAGCCCCCTCCTACAGGGTTTGAGGGAAAAACTGTTTTTT. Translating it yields CASSPLLQGLREKLFF.

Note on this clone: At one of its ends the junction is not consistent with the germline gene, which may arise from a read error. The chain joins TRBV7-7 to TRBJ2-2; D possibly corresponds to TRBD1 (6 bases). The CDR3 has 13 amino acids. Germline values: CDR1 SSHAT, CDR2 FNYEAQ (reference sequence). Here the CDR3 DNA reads TGTGCTAGCAGCTCAGGGGACCCCGGGGAGCTGTTTTTT. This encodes CASSSGDPGELFF.

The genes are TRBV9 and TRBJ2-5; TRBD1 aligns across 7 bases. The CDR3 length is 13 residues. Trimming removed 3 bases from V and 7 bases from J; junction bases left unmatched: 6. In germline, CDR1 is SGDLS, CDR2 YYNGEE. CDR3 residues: CASSADRVATQYF. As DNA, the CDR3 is TGTGCCAGCAGCGCCGACAGGGTGGCGACCCAGTACTTC.

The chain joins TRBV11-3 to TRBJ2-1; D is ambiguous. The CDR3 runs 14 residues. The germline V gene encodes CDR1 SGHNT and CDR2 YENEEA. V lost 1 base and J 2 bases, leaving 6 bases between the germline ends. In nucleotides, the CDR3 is TGTGCCAGCAGCTTAGGGCCTCCCTACAATGAGCAGTTCTTC. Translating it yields CASSLGPPYNEQFF.

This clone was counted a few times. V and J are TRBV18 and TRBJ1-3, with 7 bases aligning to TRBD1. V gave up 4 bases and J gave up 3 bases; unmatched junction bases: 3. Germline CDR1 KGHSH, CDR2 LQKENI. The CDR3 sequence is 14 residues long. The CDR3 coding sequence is TGTGCCAGCTCACTACGGACAGGTGGAAACACCATATATTTT. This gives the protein CASSLRTGGNTIYF.

DNA for the CDR3: TGTGCCAGCAGTTATGGTTGGGGGCGAGGCACCGGGGAGCTGTTTTTT. It is translated as CASSYGWGRGTGELFF. This chain joins TRBV6-6 and TRBJ2-2, with D possibly being TRBD1 (6 bases). The germline gives CDR1 MNHNY, CDR2 SVGAGI (reference sequence). The CDR3 extends over 16 amino acids. Between the trimmed V and J ends, which lost 3 bases and 4 bases, there was a span of 15 bases.

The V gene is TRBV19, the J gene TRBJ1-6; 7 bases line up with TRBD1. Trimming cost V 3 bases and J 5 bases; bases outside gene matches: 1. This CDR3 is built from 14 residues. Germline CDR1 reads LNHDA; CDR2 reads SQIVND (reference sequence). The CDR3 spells CASSMDRHNSPLHF. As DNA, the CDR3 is TGTGCCAGTAGTATGGACAGGCATAATTCACCCCTCCACTTT.

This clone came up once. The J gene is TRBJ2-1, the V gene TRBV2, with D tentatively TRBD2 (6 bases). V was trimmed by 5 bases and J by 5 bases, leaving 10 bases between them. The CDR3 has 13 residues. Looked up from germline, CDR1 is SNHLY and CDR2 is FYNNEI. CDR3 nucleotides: TGTGCCAGCAGTACTAGCCGAAACAATGAGCAGTTCTTC. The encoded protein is CASSTSRNNEQFF.

The CDR3 loop reads CASSLEGGGYNEQFF. CDR3 nucleotide sequence: TGCGCCAGCAGCTTGGAGGGAGGGGGCTACAATGAGCAGTTCTTC. The V gene is TRBV5-1, the J gene TRBJ2-1, with a tentative D call TRBD2 (7 bases). Germline CDR1 SGHRS, CDR2 YFSETQ. The CDR3 covers 15 residues. Trimming took off 0 bases at V and 3 bases at J, with 10 bases between the two ends.

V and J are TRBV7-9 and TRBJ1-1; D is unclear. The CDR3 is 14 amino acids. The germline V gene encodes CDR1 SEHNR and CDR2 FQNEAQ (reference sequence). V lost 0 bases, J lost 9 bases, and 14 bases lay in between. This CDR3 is CASSLAVSGVQAFF. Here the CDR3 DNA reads TGTGCCAGCAGCTTAGCGGTGTCCGGGGTTCAAGCTTTCTTT. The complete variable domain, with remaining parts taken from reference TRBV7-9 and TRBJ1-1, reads DTGVSQNPRHKITKRGQNVTFRCDPISEHNRLYWYRQTLGQGPEFLTYFQNEAQLEKSRLLSDRFSAERPKGSFSTLEIQRTEQGDSAMYLCASSLAVSGVQAFFGQGTRLTVV.

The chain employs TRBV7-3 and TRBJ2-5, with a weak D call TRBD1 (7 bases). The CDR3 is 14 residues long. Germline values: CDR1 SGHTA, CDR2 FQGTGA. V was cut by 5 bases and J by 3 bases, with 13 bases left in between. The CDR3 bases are TGTGCCAGCAGCCTCAGGGGGGCTAAAGAGACCCAGTACTTC. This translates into CASSLRGAKETQYF.

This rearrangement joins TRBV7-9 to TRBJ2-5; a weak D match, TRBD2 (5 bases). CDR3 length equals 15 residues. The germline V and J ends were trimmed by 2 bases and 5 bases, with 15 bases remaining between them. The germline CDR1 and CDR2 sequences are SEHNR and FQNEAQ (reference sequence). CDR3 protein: CASSLMVGESETQYF. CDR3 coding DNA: TGTGCCAGCAGCTTAATGGTGGGAGAGTCGGAGACCCAGTACTTC.

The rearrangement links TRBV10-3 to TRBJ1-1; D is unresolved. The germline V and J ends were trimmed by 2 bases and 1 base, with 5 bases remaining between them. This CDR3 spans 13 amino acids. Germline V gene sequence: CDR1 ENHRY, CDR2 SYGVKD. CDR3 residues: CAISERGNTEAFF. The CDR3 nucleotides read TGTGCCATCAGTGAGCGGGGGAACACTGAAGCTTTCTTT.

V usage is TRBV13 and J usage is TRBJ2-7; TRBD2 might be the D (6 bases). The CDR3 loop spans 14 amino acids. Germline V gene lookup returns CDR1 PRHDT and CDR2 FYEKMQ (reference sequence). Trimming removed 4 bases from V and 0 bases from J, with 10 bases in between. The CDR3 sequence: CASSSSAASYEQYF. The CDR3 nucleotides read TGTGCCAGCAGCTCTAGCGCCGCCTCCTACGAGCAGTACTTC.

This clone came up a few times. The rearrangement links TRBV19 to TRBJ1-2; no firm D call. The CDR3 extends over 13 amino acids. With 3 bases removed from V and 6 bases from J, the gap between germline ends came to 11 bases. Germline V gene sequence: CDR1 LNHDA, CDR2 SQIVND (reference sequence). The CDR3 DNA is TGTGCCAGTAGTATCTTAACACACCATGGCTACACCTTC. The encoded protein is CASSILTHHGYTF.

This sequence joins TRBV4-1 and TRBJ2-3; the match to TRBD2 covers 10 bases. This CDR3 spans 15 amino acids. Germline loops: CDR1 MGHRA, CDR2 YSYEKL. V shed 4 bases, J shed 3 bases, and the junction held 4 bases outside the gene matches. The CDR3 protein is CASSPSGRGTDTQYF. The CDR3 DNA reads TGCGCCAGCAGCCCTAGCGGGAGAGGGACAGATACGCAGTATTTT.

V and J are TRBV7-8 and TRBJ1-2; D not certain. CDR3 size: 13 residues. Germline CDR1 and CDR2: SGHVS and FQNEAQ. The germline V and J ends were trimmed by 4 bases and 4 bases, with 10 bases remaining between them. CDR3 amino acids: CASSSGGSYGYTF. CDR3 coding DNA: TGTGCCAGCAGCTCGGGTGGCTCCTATGGCTACACCTTC.

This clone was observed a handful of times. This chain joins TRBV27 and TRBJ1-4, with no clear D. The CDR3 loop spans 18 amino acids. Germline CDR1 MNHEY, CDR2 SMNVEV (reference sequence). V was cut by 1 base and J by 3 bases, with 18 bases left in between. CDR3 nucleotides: TGTGCCAGCAGTTTATATGCGCGGTTAGAATCTTCTAATGAAAAACTGTTTTTT. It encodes CASSLYARLESSNEKLFF.